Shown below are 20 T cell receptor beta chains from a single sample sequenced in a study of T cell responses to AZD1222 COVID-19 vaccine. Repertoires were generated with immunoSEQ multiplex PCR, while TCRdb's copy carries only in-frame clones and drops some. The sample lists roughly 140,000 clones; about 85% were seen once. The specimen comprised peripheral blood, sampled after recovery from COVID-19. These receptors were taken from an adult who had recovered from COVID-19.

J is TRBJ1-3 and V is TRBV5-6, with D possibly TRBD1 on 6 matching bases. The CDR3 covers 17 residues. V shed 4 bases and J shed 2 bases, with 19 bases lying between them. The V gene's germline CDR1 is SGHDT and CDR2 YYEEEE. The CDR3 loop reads CASSALQGRGAGNTIYF. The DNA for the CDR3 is TGTGCCAGCAGCGCTTTACAGGGTAGGGGTGCTGGAAACACCATATATTTT.

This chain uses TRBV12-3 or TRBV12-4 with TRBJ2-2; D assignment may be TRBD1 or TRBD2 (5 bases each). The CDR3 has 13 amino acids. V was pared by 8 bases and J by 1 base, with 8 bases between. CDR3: CASGTVNTGELFF. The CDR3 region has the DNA TGTGCCAGCGGGACGGTGAACACCGGGGAGCTGTTTTTT.

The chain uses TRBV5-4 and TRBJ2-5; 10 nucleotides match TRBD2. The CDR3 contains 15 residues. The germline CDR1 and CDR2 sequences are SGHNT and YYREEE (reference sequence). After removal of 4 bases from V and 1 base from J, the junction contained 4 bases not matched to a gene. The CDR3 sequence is CASSKAGGIQETQYF. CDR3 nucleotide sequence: TGTGCCAGCAGCAAAGCGGGGGGGATCCAAGAGACCCAGTACTTC.

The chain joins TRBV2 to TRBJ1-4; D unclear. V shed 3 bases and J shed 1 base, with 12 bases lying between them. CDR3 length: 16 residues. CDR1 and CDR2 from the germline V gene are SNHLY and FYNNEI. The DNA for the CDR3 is TGTGCCAGCAGTGATCCTCCGCTGGGAACTAATGAAAAACTGTTTTTT. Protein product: CASSDPPLGTNEKLFF.

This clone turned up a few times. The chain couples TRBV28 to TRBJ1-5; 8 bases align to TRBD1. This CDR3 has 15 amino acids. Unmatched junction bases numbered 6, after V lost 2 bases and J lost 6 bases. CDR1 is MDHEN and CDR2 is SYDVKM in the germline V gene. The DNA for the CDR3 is TGTGCCAGCAGTTTACCCCAGGGGGCAGGTCAGCCCCAGCATTTT. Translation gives CASSLPQGAGQPQHF.

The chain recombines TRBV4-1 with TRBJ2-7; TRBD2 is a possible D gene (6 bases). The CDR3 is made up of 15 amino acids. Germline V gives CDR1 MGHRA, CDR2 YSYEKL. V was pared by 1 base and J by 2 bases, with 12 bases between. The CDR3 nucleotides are TGCGCCAGCAGCCAAGGTCGGACTAAACCCTACGAGCAGTACTTC. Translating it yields CASSQGRTKPYEQYF.

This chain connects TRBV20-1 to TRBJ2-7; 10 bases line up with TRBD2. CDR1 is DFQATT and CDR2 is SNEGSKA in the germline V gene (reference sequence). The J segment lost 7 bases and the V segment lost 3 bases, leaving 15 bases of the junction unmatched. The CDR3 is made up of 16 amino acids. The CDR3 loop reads CSASFGSGRPLGEQYF. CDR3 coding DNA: TGCAGTGCTAGTTTCGGTAGCGGGAGGCCCTTGGGGGAGCAGTACTTC.

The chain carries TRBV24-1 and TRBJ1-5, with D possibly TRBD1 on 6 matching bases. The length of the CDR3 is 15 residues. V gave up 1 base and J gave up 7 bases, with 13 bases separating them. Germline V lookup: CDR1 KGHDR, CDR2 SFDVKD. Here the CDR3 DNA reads TGTGCCACCAGTGATTTCCGGGGGCGCAGGCAGCCCCAGCATTTT. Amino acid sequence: CATSDFRGRRQPQHF.

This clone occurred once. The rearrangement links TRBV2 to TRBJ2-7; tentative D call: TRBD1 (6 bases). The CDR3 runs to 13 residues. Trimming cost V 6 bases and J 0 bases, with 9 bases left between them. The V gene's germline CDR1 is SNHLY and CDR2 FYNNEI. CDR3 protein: CASSDRISYEQYF. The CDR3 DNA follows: TGTGCCAGCAGCGACAGGATCTCCTACGAGCAGTACTTC.

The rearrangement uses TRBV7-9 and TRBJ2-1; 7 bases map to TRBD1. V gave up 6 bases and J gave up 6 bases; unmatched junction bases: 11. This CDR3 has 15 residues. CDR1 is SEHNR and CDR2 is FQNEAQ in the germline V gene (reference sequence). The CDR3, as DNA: TGTGCCAGCAGTCCGACAGGGAACGTCCTCAATGAGCAGTTCTTC. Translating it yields CASSPTGNVLNEQFF.

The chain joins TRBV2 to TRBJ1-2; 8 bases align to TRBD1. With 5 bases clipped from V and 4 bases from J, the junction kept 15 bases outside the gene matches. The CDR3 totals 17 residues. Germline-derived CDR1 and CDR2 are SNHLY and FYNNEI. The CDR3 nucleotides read TGTGCCAGCAGTCCCTCGACAGGGGCCGTAGTTCCCTATGGCTACACCTTC. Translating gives CASSPSTGAVVPYGYTF.

The CDR3 sequence: CASSDPPGWNTGELFF. The CDR3 bases are TGTGCCAGCAGTGACCCACCGGGGTGGAACACCGGGGAGCTGTTTTTT. V gene TRBV27 combines with J gene TRBJ2-2, with a tentative D call TRBD2 (5 bases). Germline V lookup: CDR1 MNHEY, CDR2 SMNVEV (reference sequence). Trimming took off 5 bases at V and 1 base at J, with 14 bases between the two ends. The CDR3 runs 16 residues.

CDR3: CASSSWPGPGEETQYF. The CDR3 bases are TGTGCCAGCAGCTCTTGGCCGGGTCCAGGGGAAGAGACCCAGTACTTC. This sequence joins TRBV7-2 and TRBJ2-5; tentatively, D is TRBD1 (6 bases). Trimming removed 4 bases at V and 3 bases at J, with 18 bases between. The CDR3 extends over 16 amino acids. Per the germline V gene, CDR1 is SGHTA and CDR2 is FQGNSA.

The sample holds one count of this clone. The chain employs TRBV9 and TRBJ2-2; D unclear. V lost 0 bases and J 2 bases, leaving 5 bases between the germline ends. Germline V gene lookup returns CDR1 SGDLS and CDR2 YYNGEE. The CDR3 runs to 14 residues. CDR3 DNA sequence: TGTGCCAGCAGCGTAGGCGGAAACACCGGGGAGCTGTTTTTT. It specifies CASSVGGNTGELFF.

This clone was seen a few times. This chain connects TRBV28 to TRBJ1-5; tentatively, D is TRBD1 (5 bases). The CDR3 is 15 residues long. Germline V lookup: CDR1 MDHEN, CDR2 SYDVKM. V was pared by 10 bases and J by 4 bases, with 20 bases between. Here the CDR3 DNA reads TGTGCCACTTCCGAGGACACGCCTGGGAATCAGCCCCAGCATTTT. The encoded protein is CATSEDTPGNQPQHF. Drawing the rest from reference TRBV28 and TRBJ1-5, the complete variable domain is DVKVTQSSRYLVKRTGEKVFLECVQDMDHENMFWYRQDPGLGLRLIYFSYDVKMKEKGDIPEGYSVSREKKERFSLILESASTNQTSMYLCATSEDTPGNQPQHFGDGTRLSIL.

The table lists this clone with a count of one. Here the CDR3 reads CASSSGQALTDTQYF. The DNA for the CDR3 is TGTGCCAGCAGTTCCGGACAGGCCCTAACAGATACGCAGTATTTT. The chain is built from TRBV28 and TRBJ2-3; TRBD1 agrees at 7 bases. The J segment lost 3 bases and the V segment lost 4 bases, leaving 7 bases of the junction unmatched. Looked up from germline, CDR1 is MDHEN and CDR2 is SYDVKM. The CDR3 loop spans 15 amino acids. Full variable domain (missing parts from reference TRBV28 and TRBJ2-3): DVKVTQSSRYLVKRTGEKVFLECVQDMDHENMFWYRQDPGLGLRLIYFSYDVKMKEKGDIPEGYSVSREKKERFSLILESASTNQTSMYLCASSSGQALTDTQYFGPGTRLTVL.

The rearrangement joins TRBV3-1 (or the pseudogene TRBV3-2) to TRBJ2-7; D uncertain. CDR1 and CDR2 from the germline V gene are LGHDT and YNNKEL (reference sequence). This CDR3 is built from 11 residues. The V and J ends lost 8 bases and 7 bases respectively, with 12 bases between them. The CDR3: CASGLLREQYF. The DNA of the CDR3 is TGTGCCAGCGGGTTACTACGGGAGCAGTACTTC.

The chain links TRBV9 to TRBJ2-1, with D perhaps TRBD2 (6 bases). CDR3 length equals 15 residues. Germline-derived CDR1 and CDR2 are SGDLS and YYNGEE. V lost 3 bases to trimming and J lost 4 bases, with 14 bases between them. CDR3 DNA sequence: TGTGCCAGCAGCGCGGGGGTGGCAGCTTACAATGAGCAGTTCTTC. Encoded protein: CASSAGVAAYNEQFF.

CDR3 residues: CASTPGSGYNEQFF. CDR3 coding DNA: TGCGCCAGCACCCCCGGTAGCGGCTACAATGAGCAGTTCTTC. The gene calls are TRBV5-1 and TRBJ2-1; D might be TRBD2 (6 bases). Deletions cut 6 bases from V and 3 bases from J, with 13 bases between. Germline lookup yields CDR1 SGHRS and CDR2 YFSETQ. This CDR3 is built from 14 residues.

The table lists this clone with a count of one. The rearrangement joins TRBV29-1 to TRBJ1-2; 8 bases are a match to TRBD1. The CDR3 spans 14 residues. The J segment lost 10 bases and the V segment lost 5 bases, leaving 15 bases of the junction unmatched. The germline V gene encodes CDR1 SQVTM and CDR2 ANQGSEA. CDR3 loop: CSVSVRTGPGDYTF. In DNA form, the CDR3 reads TGCAGCGTTTCAGTACGGACAGGGCCGGGGGACTACACCTTC.